The clone carrying this T cell receptor (beta chain) was recorded once. Random hexamers primed reverse transcription of about 0.5 to 1 ug RNA. The method of amplification for TCR beta CDR3 was immunoSEQ multiplex PCR, covering 54 Vbeta and 13 Jbeta. TCRdb re-called the immunoSEQ multiplex PCR reads through MiXCR, storing one row per CDR3 protein. The sample lists about 300,000 distinct CDR3 sequences, about 82% seen once, with 0.2% to 0.25% in the top ten. The length of the CDR3 is 14 residues. From germline, CDR1 is MNHEY and CDR2 SVGAGI. Trimming left V 3 bases short and J 11 bases short, with 19 bases between. This specimen belongs to a study of CD8 T cells in Susac syndrome.

The sample taken for sequencing was CD8+ T cells from PBMCs. The TCR comes from a human donor with multiple sclerosis. The V gene is TRBV6-5, the J gene TRBJ1-1, with D maybe TRBD1 (5 bases). The CDR3 bases are TGTGCCAGCAGTTATGGCCAGGGCCCACGTCGGGCTTTCTTT. It specifies CASSYGQGPRRAFF.